The source of this T cell receptor (beta chain) is a study of metastatic and nonmetastatic thyroid tumors. Study background: Repertoires from blood and tumor or nodule tissue of malignant and benign thyroid patients were compared. Study outcomes and limitations: In blood and tumor, TCR beta diversity was reportedly significantly higher in malignant thyroid tumors than in benign nodules.

Not a single patient had been given any form of treatment at any point before undergoing thyroid surgery. Original methodology: Variation in CDR3 across clinicopathological groups served as the basis for constructing a distant-metastasis classifier in papillary thyroid cancer. TCRdb reanalyzed the PCR reads with MiXCR. The V and J calls and clone size come from TCRdb's table, not from the authors' own analysis. This repertoire shows roughly 71,000 clones, 15% to 20% found once; its top ten account for about 13%. Ten or more counts support this clone. As yet, its antigen is unknown. The clonotype was recovered from a female donor with papillary thyroid cancer or a benign thyroid nodule (not recorded which). Some clones in this sample may be carry-over from other donors' samples. The material sequenced was blood.

CDR3: CSARRTGGTDTQYF. DNA of the CDR3: TGCAGTGCTAGGAGAACAGGGGGGACAGATACGCAGTATTTT. The chain joins TRBV20-1 to TRBJ2-3; 8 positions match TRBD1. V was clipped by 3 bases and J by 3 bases; unmatched bases: 5. The CDR3 is made up of 14 amino acids. Germline V gene sequence: CDR1 DFQATT, CDR2 SNEGSKA (reference sequence).